These 13 T cell receptor beta chains were sequenced from one sample in a study of blood T cell repertoires in COVID-19. Libraries were prepared by immunoSEQ multiplex PCR; TCRdb keeps only in-frame clonotypes and omits some of them. The sample has about 330,000 clones, roughly 87% seen once. Input material: PBMCs or T cells enriched from blood (not recorded which). These receptors all come from a woman in her twenties or thirties who had recovered from COVID-19.

This chain joins TRBV19 and TRBJ2-3; 8 bases agree with TRBD2. V lost 1 base, J lost 0 bases, and 3 bases stayed unmatched. The CDR3 runs 16 residues. CDR1 and CDR2 from the germline V gene are LNHDA and SQIVND (reference sequence). CDR3 nucleotide sequence: TGTGCCAGTAGTATAGGGGCTAGCGGGAGCACAGATACGCAGTATTTT. Protein product: CASSIGASGSTDTQYF.

The V and J genes are TRBV5-1 and TRBJ2-1, with a tentative D call TRBD1 (6 bases). The germline V gene encodes CDR1 SGHRS and CDR2 YFSETQ. V lost 3 bases and J 4 bases, leaving 8 bases between the germline ends. This CDR3 comprises 13 residues. The CDR3: CASSSTGYNEQFF. CDR3 DNA: TGCGCCAGCAGCTCGACAGGTTACAATGAGCAGTTCTTC.

V and J are TRBV5-4 and TRBJ2-5, with 10 nucleotides matching TRBD1. CDR1 is SGHNT and CDR2 is YYREEE in the germline V gene (reference sequence). Trimming at V came to 2 bases and at J to 4 bases, leaving 5 bases not matched to a gene. The CDR3 has 15 residues. The CDR3 DNA is TGTGCCAGCAGCTTCAGACAGGGGGCTCGAGAGACCCAGTACTTC. This sequence encodes CASSFRQGARETQYF. Supplemented by reference TRBV5-4 and TRBJ2-5, the full variable domain reads ETGVTQSPTHLIKTRGQQVTLRCSSQSGHNTVSWYQQALGQGPQFIFQYYREEENGRGNFPPRFSGLQFPNYSSELNVNALELDDSALYLCASSFRQGARETQYFGPGTRLLVL.

The chain recombines TRBV2 with TRBJ1-2; 11 nucleotides align to TRBD1. The CDR3 is 15 amino acids. The trim removed 4 bases at V and 4 bases at J, leaving 5 bases unmatched. Germline V CDR1 and CDR2: SNHLY, FYNNEI. For the CDR3, the DNA is TGTGCCAGCAGTGTCGGGACAGGGGGAACCTATGGCTACACCTTC. It translates to CASSVGTGGTYGYTF.

This chain uses TRBV11-2 with TRBJ2-3; D possibly corresponds to TRBD1 (6 bases). V lost 2 bases to trimming and J lost 2 bases, with 17 bases between them. Germline CDR1 and CDR2: SGHAT and FQNNGV. The CDR3 is made up of 17 amino acids. The CDR3 is CASSLHIQGVTTDTQYF. The CDR3 DNA reads as TGTGCCAGCAGCTTACATATACAGGGTGTTACCACAGATACGCAGTATTTT.

This rearrangement joins TRBV11-2 to TRBJ1-2, with 7 bases that match TRBD1. The length of the CDR3 is 15 residues. Germline CDR1 SGHAT, CDR2 FQNNGV. Trimming at V came to 5 bases and at J to 4 bases, leaving 10 bases not matched to a gene. The CDR3 is CASSPGQFLPYGYTF. CDR3 sequence (DNA): TGTGCCAGCAGCCCGGGACAGTTTCTCCCCTATGGCTACACCTTC.

This chain's CDR3 is CASSSQGTGRSPLHF. In DNA form, the CDR3 reads TGTGCCAGCAGTTCACAGGGGACGGGCCGGTCACCCCTCCACTTT. The chain recombines TRBV28 with TRBJ1-6; 7 nucleotides match TRBD1. The CDR3 contains 15 residues. V dropped 4 bases and J dropped 10; count of bases not matched to a gene: 10. CDR1 is MDHEN, CDR2 SYDVKM, per germline.

The genes are TRBV5-1 and TRBJ1-2, with a tentative D call TRBD1 (5 bases). The CDR3 loop spans 16 amino acids. CDR1 and CDR2 (germline): SGHRS, YFSETQ. V lost 3 bases, J lost 6 bases, and 21 bases lay in between. CDR3 residues: CASSSHGAAGNDGYTF. The CDR3 DNA follows: TGCGCCAGCAGCTCCCATGGGGCCGCAGGGAACGATGGCTACACCTTC.

This sequence joins TRBV30 and TRBJ2-3, with 7 bases fitting TRBD1. Germline V CDR1 and CDR2: GTSNPN, SVGIG (reference sequence). This CDR3 comprises 15 residues. J gave up 9 bases and V 3 bases, and 15 bases lay outside the gene matches. The CDR3 reads CAWSPGQQIGLTQYF. The DNA of the CDR3 is TGTGCCTGGAGCCCGGGACAGCAAATCGGGCTCACGCAGTATTTT.

The chain is built from TRBV29-1 and TRBJ1-1, with 11 bases fitting TRBD1. The CDR3 is made up of 16 amino acids. With V trimmed by 7 bases and J by 3 bases, 13 bases remained unmatched. Germline CDR1 SQVTM, CDR2 ANQGSEA. The CDR3 here is CSGASGQGVSYTEAFF. DNA of the CDR3: TGCAGCGGGGCCTCGGGACAGGGGGTATCGTACACTGAAGCTTTCTTT.

The J gene is TRBJ1-4, the V gene TRBV2; D is perhaps TRBD1 (5 bases). Germline CDR1 reads SNHLY; CDR2 reads FYNNEI. V shed 7 bases and J shed 2 bases, with 14 bases lying between them. CDR3 length: 15 residues. The CDR3 is CASIKMGGTNEKLFF. The CDR3 region has the DNA TGTGCCAGCATAAAAATGGGGGGGACTAATGAAAAACTGTTTTTT.

The chain employs TRBV5-4 and TRBJ1-2; 7 nucleotides match TRBD1. CDR3 length: 17 amino acids. Germline CDR1 is SGHNT and CDR2 is YYREEE (reference sequence). Trimming cost V 4 bases and J 0 bases; bases outside gene matches: 12. The CDR3 reads CASSPSPGQAANYGYTF. CDR3 DNA sequence: TGTGCCAGCAGCCCCTCACCCGGACAGGCAGCTAACTATGGCTACACCTTC.

The J gene is TRBJ1-1, the V gene TRBV5-4; D is undetermined. Germline loops: CDR1 SGHNT, CDR2 YYREEE (reference sequence). V gave up 4 bases and J gave up 5 bases, with 15 bases separating them. The CDR3 loop spans 14 amino acids. As DNA, the CDR3 is TGTGCCAGCAGCCTAAACATTCCGGGGACTGAAGCTTTCTTT. Protein sequence: CASSLNIPGTEAFF.